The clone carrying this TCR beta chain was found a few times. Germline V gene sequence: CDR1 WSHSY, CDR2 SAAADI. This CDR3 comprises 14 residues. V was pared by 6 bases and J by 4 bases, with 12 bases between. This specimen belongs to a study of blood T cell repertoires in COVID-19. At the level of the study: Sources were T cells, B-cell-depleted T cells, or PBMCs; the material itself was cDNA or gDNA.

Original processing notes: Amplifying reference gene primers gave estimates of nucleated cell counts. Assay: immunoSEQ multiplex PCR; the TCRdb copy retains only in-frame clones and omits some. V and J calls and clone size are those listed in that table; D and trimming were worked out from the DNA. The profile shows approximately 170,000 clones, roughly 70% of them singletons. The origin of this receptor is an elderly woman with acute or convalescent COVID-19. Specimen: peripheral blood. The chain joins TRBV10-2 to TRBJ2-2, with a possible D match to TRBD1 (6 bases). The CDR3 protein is CASSEQGTTGELFF. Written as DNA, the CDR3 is TGCGCCAGCAGCGAACAGGGAACCACCGGGGAGCTGTTTTTT.